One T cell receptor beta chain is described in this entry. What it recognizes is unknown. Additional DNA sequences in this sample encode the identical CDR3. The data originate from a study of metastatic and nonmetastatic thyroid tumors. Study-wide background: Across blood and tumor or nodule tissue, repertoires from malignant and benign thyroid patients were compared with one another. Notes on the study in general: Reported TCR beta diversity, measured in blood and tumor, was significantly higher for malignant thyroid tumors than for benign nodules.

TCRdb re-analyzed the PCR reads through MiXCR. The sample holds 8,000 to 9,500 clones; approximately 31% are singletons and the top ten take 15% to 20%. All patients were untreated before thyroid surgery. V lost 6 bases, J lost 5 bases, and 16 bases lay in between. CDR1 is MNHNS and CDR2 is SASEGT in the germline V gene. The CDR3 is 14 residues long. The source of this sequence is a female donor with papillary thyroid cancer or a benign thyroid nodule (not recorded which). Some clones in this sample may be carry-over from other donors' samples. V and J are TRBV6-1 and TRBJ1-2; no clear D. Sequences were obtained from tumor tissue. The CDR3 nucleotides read TGTGCCAGCAGCGACGCGGGCGATGGGTATGGCTACACCTTC. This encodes CASSDAGDGYGYTF.